These T cell receptor beta chains were read from a single sample in a study of T cell responses to AZD1222 COVID-19 vaccine. Assay used: immunoSEQ multiplex PCR; TCRdb lists only in-frame clones, some missing. The sample yields approximately 110,000 clones, approximately 84% seen once. The source was peripheral blood, collected on day 0 of AZD1222 vaccination. The receptors here all came from an adult in good health. The conserved cysteine and the conserved F or W are not part of the CDR3 here. Where a row states a size, it is once, few, many or the class of an expanded clone; other rows omit it.

size	J	V	CDR3
NA	TRBJ2-3	TRBV4-2	ASSQDSGQGVDTQY
once	TRBJ2-7	TRBV5-1	ASSGGQGVSEQY
few	TRBJ1-1	TRBV7-3	ASSLTGWGLTEAF
few	TRBJ2-1	TRBV29-1	SVRLARNEQF
NA	TRBJ2-1	TRBV18	ASSPQGNYNEQF
NA	TRBJ1-6	TRBV7-2	ASSLQSSYNSPLH
NA	TRBJ1-1	TRBV5-6	ASSSDRWTGGTEAF
NA	TRBJ2-1	TRBV24-1	ATSFNAPLRQF
NA	TRBJ2-5	TRBV24-1	ATSDSSLRETQY
NA	TRBJ1-5	TRBV21-1	ASRKNNGADQPQH
NA	TRBJ1-1	TRBV12-5	ASGSGWSEAF
NA	TRBJ2-7	TRBV10-2	ASTGRSATYEQY
NA	TRBJ1-4	TRBV7-2	ASSLMTAGYSEKLF
NA	TRBJ1-2	TRBV27	ASSALQGGYGYT
NA	TRBJ1-2	TRBV3-1/TRBV3-2	ASSNRQGRSNYGYT
few	TRBJ2-7	TRBV6-5	ASSSPGTGYEQY
NA	TRBJ1-4	TRBV30	AWSVRAKSKLF
NA	TRBJ2-2	TRBV19	AIRGKTGELF
NA	TRBJ1-1	TRBV6-1	ASSEYVYITEAF
NA	TRBJ1-5	TRBV18	ASSPGQGGQPQH
NA	TRBJ1-1	TRBV18	ASSLRTGWGGETEAF
NA	TRBJ1-3	TRBV5-1	ASSTGDSGNTIY
NA	TRBJ1-1	TRBV5-1	ASSLQDSNTEAF
NA	TRBJ2-3	TRBV6-4	ASSVNGTTYTDTQY
NA	TRBJ1-1	TRBV28	ASKGGYTEAF
NA	TRBJ1-4	TRBV5-5	ASSLIGEGDEKLF
NA	TRBJ1-5	TRBV28	ASSPGTGGVQPQH
NA	TRBJ2-4	TRBV19	ASSISRGDIQY
NA	TRBJ2-3	TRBV7-3	ASSQGQGRGYTQY
NA	TRBJ1-1	TRBV6-6	ASSYSGEGGPEAF
NA	TRBJ2-2	TRBV4-1	ASSREQGITGELF
NA	TRBJ1-6	TRBV7-2	ASSLQGVRQSPLH
once	TRBJ2-2	TRBV11-1	ASTEVDTGELF
NA	TRBJ2-1	TRBV28	ASSPHGGYYNEQF
NA	TRBJ2-2	TRBV28	ASSGHGTGELF
NA	TRBJ2-2	TRBV9	ASSVNPQSANTGELF
NA	TRBJ2-7	TRBV21-1	ASSLSSLRQGASEQY
NA	TRBJ2-1	TRBV27	ASSLGFSYNEQF
NA	TRBJ2-1	TRBV3-1/TRBV3-2	ASSQFTLGDEQF
NA	TRBJ1-2	TRBV7-9	ASSLRSYGYT
NA	TRBJ1-1	TRBV5-1	ASSLGSGYGVNTEAF